The 9 T cell receptor beta chains in this list originate from one sample, sequenced in a study of identical twins. TCRdb reprocessed the 5' RACE reads via MiXCR and lists one record per CDR3 protein. Counted here are around 1.7 million distinct CDR3 sequences, roughly 35% occurring once; the ten biggest clones make up more than 0.25%. Specimen: cord blood. These TCRs come from a newborn girl in good health.

The chain is built from TRBV27 and TRBJ2-7; D is possibly TRBD1 (5 bases). The CDR3 consists of 15 residues. From germline, CDR1 is MNHEY and CDR2 SMNVEV (reference sequence). V was pared by 3 bases and J by 7 bases, with 19 bases between. CDR3 region: CASSFRTNAYNEQYF. The CDR3 bases are TGTGCCAGCAGTTTTAGGACAAATGCCTACAATGAGCAGTACTTC.

Points on this clonotype: A much bigger clone sits one base away, suggesting this may be a read error. The chain links TRBV29-1 to TRBJ2-3; 8 nucleotides align to TRBD2. The CDR3 is 12 residues long. CDR1 is SQVTM, CDR2 ANQGSEA, per germline. As DNA, the CDR3 is TGCGGCGTTTACGGGGGGGTCGAAACGCAGTATTTT. This encodes CGVYGGVETQYF.

This clonotype was seen more than once but under ten times. The chain has TRBV20-1 and TRBJ2-7, with D tentatively TRBD1 (5 bases). This CDR3 has 14 residues. Trimming took off 0 bases at V and 3 bases at J, with 12 bases between the two ends. The V gene's germline CDR1 is DFQATT and CDR2 SNEGSKA (reference sequence). This CDR3 reads CSARDQQGRYEQYF. DNA for the CDR3: TGCAGTGCTAGAGATCAGCAGGGTCGCTACGAGCAGTACTTC.

This clonotype was counted between two and nine times. The chain uses TRBV29-1 and TRBJ2-7; tentatively, D is TRBD1 (6 bases). The V end lost 4 bases, the J end lost 5 bases, and 12 bases lay between the germline ends. The germline gives CDR1 SQVTM, CDR2 ANQGSEA. There are 12 residues in the CDR3. The CDR3 DNA reads as TGCAGCGTTGCGATCAGGGGCCACGAGCAGTACTTC. Amino acids: CSVAIRGHEQYF.

J is TRBJ1-1 and V is TRBV6-1; 7 bases are shared with TRBD1. There are 16 residues in the CDR3. The junction had 8 bases not matched to a gene; V was cut back by 3 bases and J by 1 base. Germline CDR1 and CDR2: MNHNS and SASEGT. The CDR3: CASSDAWDRWNTEAFF. The CDR3 DNA reads TGTGCCAGCAGTGACGCGTGGGACAGATGGAACACTGAAGCTTTCTTT.

The chain recombines TRBV28 with TRBJ2-1; possibly TRBD2 for D (5 bases). The J call may not be correct, given that the DNA end is closer to TRBJ2-7. The CDR3 extends over 16 amino acids. CDR1 and CDR2 from the germline V gene are MDHEN and SYDVKM. The CDR3 protein is CASSFRESLAYNEQYF. The CDR3 nucleotides are TGTGCCAGCAGTTTTAGGGAGTCCCTCGCCTACAATGAGCAGTACTTC.

CDR3 in amino acids: CASTHGVPALTDTQYF. The CDR3 DNA reads TGTGCCAGCACCCATGGGGTCCCAGCCCTCACAGATACGCAGTATTTT. The V and J genes are TRBV28 and TRBJ2-3; no clear D gene. The germline gives CDR1 MDHEN, CDR2 SYDVKM. The V end was cut by 7 bases, the J end by 2 bases, with 19 bases between. The CDR3 length is 16 residues.

This clonotype was seen more than once but under ten times. The chain combines TRBV9 with TRBJ2-1; 9 bases map to TRBD1. Trimming took 4 bases from V and 4 from J; bases not matched to a gene: 9. This CDR3 is 16 amino acids long. Germline CDR1 and CDR2: SGDLS and YYNGEE. In nucleotides, the CDR3 is TGTGCCAGCAGCCCCACTGGACAGGGGCCGTACAATGAGCAGTTCTTC. It encodes CASSPTGQGPYNEQFF.

V usage is TRBV20-1 and J usage is TRBJ2-1, with D perhaps given as TRBD1 or TRBD2 (7 bases each). V was clipped by 0 bases and J by 4 bases, with 16 bases between them. Germline V gene sequence: CDR1 DFQATT, CDR2 SNEGSKA (reference sequence). This CDR3 is 16 amino acids long. The CDR3 region is CSARDTRGGGYNEQFF. CDR3 coding DNA: TGCAGTGCTAGAGACACCAGGGGGGGCGGATACAATGAGCAGTTCTTC.